This TCR beta chain was observed in a study of cytomegalovirus exposure and HLA in healthy donors. Sequenced by immunoSEQ multiplex PCR; TCRdb stores in-frame clones only, minus some. Of about 200,000 clones in the sample, roughly 87% were seen once. Trimming cost V 0 bases and J 1 base, with 7 bases left between them. Germline V gives CDR1 SGDLS, CDR2 YYNGEE. There are 14 residues in the CDR3. The approximately 120-subject validation cohort, separate from the 666-subject first cohort, included the donors. This clonotype was sampled from a woman between 18 and 29 years old in good health and CMV-seropositive. The chain is built from TRBV9 and TRBJ1-1; D remains unclear. Sample: PBMCs. DNA for the CDR3: TGTGCCAGCAGCGTAGCTCGGGAGAACACTGAAGCTTTCTTT. This codes for CASSVARENTEAFF. The entire variable domain, with the rest obtained from reference TRBV9 and TRBJ1-1, is as follows: DSGVTQTPKHLITATGQRVTLRCSPRSGDLSVYWYQQSLDQGLQFLIQYYNGEERAKGNILERFSAQQFPDLHSELNLSSLELGDSALYFCASSVARENTEAFFGQGTRLTVV.